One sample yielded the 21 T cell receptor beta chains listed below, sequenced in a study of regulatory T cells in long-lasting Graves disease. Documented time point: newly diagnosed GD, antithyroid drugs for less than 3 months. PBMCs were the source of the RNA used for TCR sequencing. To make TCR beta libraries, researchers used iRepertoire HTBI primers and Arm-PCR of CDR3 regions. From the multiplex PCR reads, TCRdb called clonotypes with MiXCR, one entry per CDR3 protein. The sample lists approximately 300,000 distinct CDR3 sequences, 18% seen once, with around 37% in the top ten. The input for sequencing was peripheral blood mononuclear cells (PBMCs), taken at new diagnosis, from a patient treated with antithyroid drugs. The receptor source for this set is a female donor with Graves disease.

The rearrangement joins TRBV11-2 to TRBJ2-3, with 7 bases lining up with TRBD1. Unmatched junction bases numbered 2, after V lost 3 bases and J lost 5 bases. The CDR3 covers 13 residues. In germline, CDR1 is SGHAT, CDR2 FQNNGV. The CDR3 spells CASSLGTEDTQYF. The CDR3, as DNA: TGTGCCAGCAGCTTGGGGACAGAAGATACGCAGTATTTT.

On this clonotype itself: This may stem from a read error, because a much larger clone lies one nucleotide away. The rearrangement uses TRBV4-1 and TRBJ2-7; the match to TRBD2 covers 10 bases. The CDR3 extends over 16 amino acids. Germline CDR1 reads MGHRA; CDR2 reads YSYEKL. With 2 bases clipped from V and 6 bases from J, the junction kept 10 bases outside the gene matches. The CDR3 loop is CASSQSPSGSISEQYF. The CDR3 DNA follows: TGCGCCAGCAGCCAATCCCCTAGCGGGAGTATCTCCGAGCAGTACTTC.

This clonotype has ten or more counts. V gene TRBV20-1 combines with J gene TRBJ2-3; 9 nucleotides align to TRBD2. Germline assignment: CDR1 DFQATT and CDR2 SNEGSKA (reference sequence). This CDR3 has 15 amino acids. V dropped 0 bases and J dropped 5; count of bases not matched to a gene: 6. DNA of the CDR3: TGCAGTGCTAGAGATAGGCTAGCGGGATTAGATACGCAGTATTTT. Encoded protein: CSARDRLAGLDTQYF.

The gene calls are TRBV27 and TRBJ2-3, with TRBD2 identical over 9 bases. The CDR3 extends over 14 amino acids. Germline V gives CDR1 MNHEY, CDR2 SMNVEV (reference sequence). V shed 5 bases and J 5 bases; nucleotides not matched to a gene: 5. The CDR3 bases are TGTGCCAGCAGTGTGGGACTAGCAGGAGATACGCAGTATTTT. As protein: CASSVGLAGDTQYF.

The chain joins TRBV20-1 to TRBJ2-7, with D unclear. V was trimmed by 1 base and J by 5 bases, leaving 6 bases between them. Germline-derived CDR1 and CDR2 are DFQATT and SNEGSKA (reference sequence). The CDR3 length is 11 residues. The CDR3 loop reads CSARVVHEQYF. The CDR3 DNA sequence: TGCAGTGCTAGAGTAGTCCACGAGCAGTACTTC.

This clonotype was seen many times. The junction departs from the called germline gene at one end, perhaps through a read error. For the CDR3, the DNA is TGTGCCACCAGTGACTCGGGGAGGGTTGTCGGAGAGACCCAGTACTTC. As protein: CATSDSGRVVGETQYF. V is TRBV2 and J is TRBJ2-5; 7 bases line up with TRBD2. The CDR3 totals 16 residues. The germline V gene has CDR1 SNHLY and CDR2 FYNNEI.

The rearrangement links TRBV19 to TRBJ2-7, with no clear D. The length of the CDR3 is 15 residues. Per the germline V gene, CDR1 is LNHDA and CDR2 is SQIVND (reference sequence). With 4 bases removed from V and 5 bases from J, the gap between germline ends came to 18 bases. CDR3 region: CASSTSPLGTHEQYF. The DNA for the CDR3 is TGTGCCAGTAGTACATCCCCCCTGGGAACCCACGAGCAGTACTTC.

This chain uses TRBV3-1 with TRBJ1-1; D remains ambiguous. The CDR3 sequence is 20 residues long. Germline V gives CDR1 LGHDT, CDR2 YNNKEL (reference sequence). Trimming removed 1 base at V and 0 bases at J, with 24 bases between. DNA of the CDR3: TGTGCCAGCAGCCAAGGCGTTACAGATGGCTGGGGTGTTCTGAACACTGAAGCTTTCTTT. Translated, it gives CASSQGVTDGWGVLNTEAFF.

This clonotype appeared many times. CDR3 in DNA: TGTGCCAGCAGCTTGGGGCACGTACTAGCGACGGGAGATACGCAGTATTTT. Its protein product is CASSLGHVLATGDTQYF. The chain joins TRBV5-4 to TRBJ2-3; 7 nucleotides agree with TRBD2. The CDR3 loop spans 17 amino acids. The germline V gene encodes CDR1 SGHNT and CDR2 YYREEE (reference sequence). V was clipped by 0 bases and J by 5 bases; unmatched bases: 12.

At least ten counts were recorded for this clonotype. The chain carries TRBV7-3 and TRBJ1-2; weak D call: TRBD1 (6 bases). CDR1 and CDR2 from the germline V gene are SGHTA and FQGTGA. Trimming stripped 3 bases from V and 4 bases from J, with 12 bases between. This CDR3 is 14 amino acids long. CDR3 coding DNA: TGTGCCAGCAGCTTGGACAGCTTTATCTATGGCTACACCTTC. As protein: CASSLDSFIYGYTF.

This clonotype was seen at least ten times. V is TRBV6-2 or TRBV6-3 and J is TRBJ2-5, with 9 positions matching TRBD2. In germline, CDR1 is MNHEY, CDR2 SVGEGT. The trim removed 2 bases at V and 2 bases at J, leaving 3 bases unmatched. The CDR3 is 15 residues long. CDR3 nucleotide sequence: TGTGCCAGCAGTTACGCGGGAGGGTTACAAGAGACCCAGTACTTC. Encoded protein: CASSYAGGLQETQYF.

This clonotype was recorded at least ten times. CDR3 in DNA: TGTGCCAGCAGCGTAGTTACAGGGGGGGCTGAGCAGTTCTTC. Its translation is CASSVVTGGAEQFF. The chain joins TRBV9 to TRBJ2-1; tentatively, D is TRBD1 (8 bases). Trimming left V 0 bases short and J 9 bases short, with 13 bases between. The CDR3 runs to 14 residues. CDR1 is SGDLS, CDR2 YYNGEE, per germline.

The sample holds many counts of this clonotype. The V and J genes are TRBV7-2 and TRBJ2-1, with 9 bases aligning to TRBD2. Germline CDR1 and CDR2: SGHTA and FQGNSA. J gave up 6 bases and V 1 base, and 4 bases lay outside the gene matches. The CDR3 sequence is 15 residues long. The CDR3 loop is CASSLGGGRGNEQFF. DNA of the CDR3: TGTGCCAGCAGCTTAGGCGGCGGGAGGGGCAATGAGCAGTTCTTC. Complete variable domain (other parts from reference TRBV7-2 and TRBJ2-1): GAGVSQSPSNKVTEKGKDVELRCDPISGHTALYWYRQSLGQGLEFLIYFQGNSAPDKSGLPSDRFSAERTGGSVSTLTIQRTQQEDSAVYLCASSLGGGRGNEQFFGPGTRLTVL.

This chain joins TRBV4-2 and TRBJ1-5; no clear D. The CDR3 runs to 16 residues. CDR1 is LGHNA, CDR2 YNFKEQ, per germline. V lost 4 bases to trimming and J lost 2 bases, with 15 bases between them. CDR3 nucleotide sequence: TGTGCCAGCAGCCCCTCCCCGTCCGGAGGCAATCAGCCCCAGCATTTT. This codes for CASSPSPSGGNQPQHF.

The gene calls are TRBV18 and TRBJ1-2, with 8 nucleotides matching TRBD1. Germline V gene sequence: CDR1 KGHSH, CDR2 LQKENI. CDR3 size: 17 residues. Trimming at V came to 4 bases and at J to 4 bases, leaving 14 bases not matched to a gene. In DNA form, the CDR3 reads TGTGCCAGCTCACTACGGACAGGGTCGCTGTTGGGCTATGGCTACACCTTC. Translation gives CASSLRTGSLLGYGYTF.

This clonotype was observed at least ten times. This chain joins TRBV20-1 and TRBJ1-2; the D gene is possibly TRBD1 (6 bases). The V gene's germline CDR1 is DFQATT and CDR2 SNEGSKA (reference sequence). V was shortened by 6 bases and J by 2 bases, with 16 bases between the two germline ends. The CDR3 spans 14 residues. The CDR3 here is CSATLGGRNYGYTF. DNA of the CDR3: TGCAGTGCCACCCTTGGGGGGCGGAACTATGGCTACACCTTC.

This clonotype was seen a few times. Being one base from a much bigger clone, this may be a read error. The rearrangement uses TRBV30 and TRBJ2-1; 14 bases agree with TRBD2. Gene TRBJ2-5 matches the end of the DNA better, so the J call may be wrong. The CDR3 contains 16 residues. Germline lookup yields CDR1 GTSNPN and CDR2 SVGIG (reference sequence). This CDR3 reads CAWGQGLAGVRETQYF. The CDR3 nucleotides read TGTGCCTGGGGGCAGGGACTAGCGGGAGTTCGAGAGACCCAGTACTTC.

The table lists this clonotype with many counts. The CDR3 nucleotides read TGTGCCACCAGTGATTTGAGGGCAGAAACGAACACCGGGGAGCTGTTTTTT. It encodes CATSDLRAETNTGELFF. This chain connects TRBV24-1 to TRBJ2-2; D not resolved. Per the germline V gene, CDR1 is KGHDR and CDR2 is SFDVKD. CDR3 length equals 17 residues. Between the trimmed V and J ends, which lost 0 bases and 0 bases, there was a span of 10 bases.

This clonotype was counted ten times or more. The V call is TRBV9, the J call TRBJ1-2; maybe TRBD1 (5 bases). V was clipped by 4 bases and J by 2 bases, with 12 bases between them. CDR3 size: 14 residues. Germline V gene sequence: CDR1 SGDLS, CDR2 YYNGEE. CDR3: CASSKADKNYGYTF. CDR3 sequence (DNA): TGTGCCAGCAGCAAAGCGGACAAAAACTATGGCTACACCTTC.

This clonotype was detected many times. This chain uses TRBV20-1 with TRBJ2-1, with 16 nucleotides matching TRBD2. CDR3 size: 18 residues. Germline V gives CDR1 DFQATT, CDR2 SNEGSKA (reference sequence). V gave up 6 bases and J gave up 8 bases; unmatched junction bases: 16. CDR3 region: CSATPGLAGGTYSDEQFF. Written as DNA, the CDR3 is TGCAGTGCAACCCCGGGACTAGCGGGAGGGACTTACTCGGATGAGCAGTTCTTC.

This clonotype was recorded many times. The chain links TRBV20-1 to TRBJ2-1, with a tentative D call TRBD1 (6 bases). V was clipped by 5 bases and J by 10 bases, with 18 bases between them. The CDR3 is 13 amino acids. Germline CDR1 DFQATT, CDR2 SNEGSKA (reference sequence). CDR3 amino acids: CSAAGTNLKEQFF. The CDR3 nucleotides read TGCAGTGCTGCCGGGACAAATCTAAAGGAGCAGTTCTTC.